This entry concerns a single TCR beta chain. The CDR3 covers 18 residues. The source of the sample is a study of blood T cell repertoires in COVID-19. As for the study in general: Whether acute or convalescent, the COVID-19 samples came from the United States, Italy and Spain. T cells, B-cell-depleted T cells, or PBMCs supplied cDNA or gDNA.

One Seattle source followed patients from active infection through their disease course. In the study's own analysis: Amplification with reference gene primers provided the estimates of nucleated cell counts. The protocol was immunoSEQ multiplex PCR, while the TCRdb copy is restricted to in-frame clones and leaves out a portion. V and J calls and clone size are copied from that table; D and trimming were computed from the DNA. The sample has about 220,000 clones; 85% are singletons. Sequenced sample: peripheral blood. The V and J genes are TRBV12-1 and TRBJ2-5; TRBD2 is the table's D call and was not checked against the DNA. TRBV12-1 is reported as a pseudogene. The origin of this receptor is a woman in her sixties or seventies with COVID-19, enrolled during active disease. The CDR3 spells CASSYRGLAGGDQETQYF. Here the CDR3 DNA reads TGTGCCAGCAGCTACCGAGGACTAGCGGGAGGGGACCAAGAGACCCAGTACTTC.